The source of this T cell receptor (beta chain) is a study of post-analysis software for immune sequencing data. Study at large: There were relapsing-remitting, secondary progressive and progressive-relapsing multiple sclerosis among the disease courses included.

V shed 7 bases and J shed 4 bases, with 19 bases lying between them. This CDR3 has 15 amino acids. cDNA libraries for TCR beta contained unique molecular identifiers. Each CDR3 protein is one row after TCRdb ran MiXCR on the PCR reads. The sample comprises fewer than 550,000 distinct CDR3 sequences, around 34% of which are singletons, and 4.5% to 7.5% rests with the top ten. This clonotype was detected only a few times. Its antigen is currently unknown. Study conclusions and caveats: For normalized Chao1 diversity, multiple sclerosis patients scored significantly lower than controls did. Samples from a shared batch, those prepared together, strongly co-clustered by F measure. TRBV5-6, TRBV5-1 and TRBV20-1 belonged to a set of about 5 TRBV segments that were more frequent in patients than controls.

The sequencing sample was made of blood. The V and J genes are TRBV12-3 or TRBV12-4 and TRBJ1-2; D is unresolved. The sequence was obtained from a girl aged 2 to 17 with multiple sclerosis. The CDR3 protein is CASTLVLDSPYGYTF. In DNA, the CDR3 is TGTGCCAGCACCTTAGTATTGGACTCTCCCTATGGCTACACCTTC.